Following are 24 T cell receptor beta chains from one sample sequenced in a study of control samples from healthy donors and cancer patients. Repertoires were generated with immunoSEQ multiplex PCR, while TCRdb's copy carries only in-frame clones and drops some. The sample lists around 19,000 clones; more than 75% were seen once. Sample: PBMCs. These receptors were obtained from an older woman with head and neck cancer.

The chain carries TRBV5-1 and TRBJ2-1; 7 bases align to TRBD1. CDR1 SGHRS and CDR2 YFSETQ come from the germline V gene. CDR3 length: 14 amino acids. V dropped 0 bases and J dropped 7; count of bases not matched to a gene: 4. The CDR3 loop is CASSLAYRGNEQFF. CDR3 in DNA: TGCGCCAGCAGCTTGGCGTACAGGGGAAATGAGCAGTTCTTC.

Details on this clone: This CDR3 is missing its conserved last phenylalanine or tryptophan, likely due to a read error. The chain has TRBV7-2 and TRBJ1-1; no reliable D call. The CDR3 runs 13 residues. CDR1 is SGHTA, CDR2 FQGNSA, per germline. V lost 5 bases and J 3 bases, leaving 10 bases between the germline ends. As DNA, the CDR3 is TGTGCCAGCAGCCTTACACTATACACTGAAGCTTTCCTT. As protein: CASSLTLYTEAFL.

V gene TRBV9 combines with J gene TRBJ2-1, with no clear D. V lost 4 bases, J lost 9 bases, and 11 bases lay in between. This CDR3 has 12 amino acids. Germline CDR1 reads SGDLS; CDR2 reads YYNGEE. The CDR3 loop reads CASSPGRTEQFF. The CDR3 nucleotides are TGTGCCAGCAGCCCCGGCAGAACTGAGCAGTTCTTC.

CDR3 loop: CASSPDSSPFYGYTF. The DNA for the CDR3 is TGTGCCAGCAGCCCCGACAGTTCGCCTTTCTATGGCTACACCTTC. The rearrangement joins TRBV7-9 to TRBJ1-2; maybe TRBD1 (5 bases). CDR1 SEHNR and CDR2 FQNEAQ come from the germline V gene (reference sequence). Deletions cut 5 bases from V and 4 bases from J, with 17 bases between. CDR3 size: 15 residues.

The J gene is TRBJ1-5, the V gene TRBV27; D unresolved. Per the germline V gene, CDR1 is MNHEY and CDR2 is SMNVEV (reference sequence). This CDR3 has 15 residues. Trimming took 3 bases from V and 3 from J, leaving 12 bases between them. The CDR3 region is CASSLYGENNQPQHF. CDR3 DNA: TGTGCCAGCAGTTTGTACGGAGAAAACAATCAGCCCCAGCATTTT.

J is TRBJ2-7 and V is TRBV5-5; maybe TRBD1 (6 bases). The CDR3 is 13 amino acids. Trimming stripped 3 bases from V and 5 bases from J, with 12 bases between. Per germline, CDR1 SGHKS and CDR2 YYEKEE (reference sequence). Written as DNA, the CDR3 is TGTGCCAGCAGCTGGGGGCGGAAGAACGAGCAGTACTTC. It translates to CASSWGRKNEQYF.

This chain's CDR3 is CASSLAPSGSSYNEQFF. The DNA for the CDR3 is TGTGCCAGCAGCTTAGCACCTAGCGGGAGCTCCTACAATGAGCAGTTCTTC. The chain carries TRBV7-3 and TRBJ2-1, with 10 bases matching TRBD2. Germline trimming cut 2 bases from V and 0 bases from J; bases unmatched to any gene: 4. The CDR3 consists of 17 residues. Per germline, CDR1 SGHTA and CDR2 FQGTGA.

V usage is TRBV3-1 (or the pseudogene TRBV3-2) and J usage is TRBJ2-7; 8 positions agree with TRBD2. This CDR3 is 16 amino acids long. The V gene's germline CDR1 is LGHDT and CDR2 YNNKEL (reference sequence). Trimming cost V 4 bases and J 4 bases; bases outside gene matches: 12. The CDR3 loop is CASSPAGTSNWYEQYF. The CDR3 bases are TGTGCCAGCAGCCCGGCCGGGACTAGTAATTGGTACGAGCAGTACTTC.

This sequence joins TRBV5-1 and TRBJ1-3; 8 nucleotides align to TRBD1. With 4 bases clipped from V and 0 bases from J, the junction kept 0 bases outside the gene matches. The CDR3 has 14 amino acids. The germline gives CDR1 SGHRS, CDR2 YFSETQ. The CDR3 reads CASSTGGSGNTIYF. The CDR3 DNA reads TGCGCCAGCAGCACAGGGGGCTCTGGAAACACCATATATTTT.

The chain's CDR3 is CASSTRGVETGELFF. The CDR3 nucleotides are TGTGCCAGCAGCACGCGGGGGGTCGAAACCGGGGAGCTGTTTTTT. The chain is built from TRBV9 and TRBJ2-2; TRBD2 matches at 8 bases. CDR3 length equals 15 residues. The V and J ends lost 4 bases and 5 bases, in that order; junction bases with no gene match: 7. CDR1 SGDLS and CDR2 YYNGEE come from the germline V gene.

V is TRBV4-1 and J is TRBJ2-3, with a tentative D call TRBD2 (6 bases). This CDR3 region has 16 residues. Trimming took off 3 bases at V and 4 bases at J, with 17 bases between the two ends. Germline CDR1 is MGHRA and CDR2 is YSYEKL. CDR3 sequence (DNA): TGCGCCAGCAGCCATCACCTAGCGAGAGGGCCAGATACGCAGTATTTT. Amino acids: CASSHHLARGPDTQYF.

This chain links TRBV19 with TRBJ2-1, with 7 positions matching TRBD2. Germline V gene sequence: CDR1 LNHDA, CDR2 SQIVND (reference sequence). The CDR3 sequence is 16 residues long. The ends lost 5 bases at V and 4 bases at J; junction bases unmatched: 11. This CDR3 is CASSATSGGLYNEQFF. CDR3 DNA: TGTGCCAGTAGTGCCACCTCGGGAGGACTTTACAATGAGCAGTTCTTC.

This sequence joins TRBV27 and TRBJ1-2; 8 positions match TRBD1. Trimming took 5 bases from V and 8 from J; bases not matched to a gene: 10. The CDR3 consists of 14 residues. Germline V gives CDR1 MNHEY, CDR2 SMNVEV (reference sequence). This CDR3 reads CASSGGTGALGYTF. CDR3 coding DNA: TGTGCCAGCAGTGGAGGGACAGGTGCGCTCGGCTACACCTTC.

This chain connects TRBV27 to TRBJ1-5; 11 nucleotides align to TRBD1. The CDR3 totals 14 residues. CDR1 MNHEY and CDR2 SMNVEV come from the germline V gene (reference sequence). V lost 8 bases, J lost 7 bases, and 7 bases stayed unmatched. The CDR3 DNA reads TGTGCCAGCGGGACAGGGGGAGGCTGGCAGCCCCAGCATTTT. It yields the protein CASGTGGGWQPQHF.

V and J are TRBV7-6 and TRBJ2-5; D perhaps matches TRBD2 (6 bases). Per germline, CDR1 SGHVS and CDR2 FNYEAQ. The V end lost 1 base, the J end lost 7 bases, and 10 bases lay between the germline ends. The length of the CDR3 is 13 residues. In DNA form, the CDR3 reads TGTGCCAGCAGCTTAGGACTAGTTGGGACCCAGTACTTC. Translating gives CASSLGLVGTQYF.

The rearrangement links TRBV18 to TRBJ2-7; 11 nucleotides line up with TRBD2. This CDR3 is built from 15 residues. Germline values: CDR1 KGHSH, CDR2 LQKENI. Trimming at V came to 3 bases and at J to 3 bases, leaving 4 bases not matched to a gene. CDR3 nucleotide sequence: TGTGCCAGCTCACCTGGGACTAGCGGATTCTACGAGCAGTACTTC. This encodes CASSPGTSGFYEQYF.

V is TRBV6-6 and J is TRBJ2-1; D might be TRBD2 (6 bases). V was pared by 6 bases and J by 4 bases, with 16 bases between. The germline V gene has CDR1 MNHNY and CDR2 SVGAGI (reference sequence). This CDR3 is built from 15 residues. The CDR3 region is CASSPMTGAYNEQFF. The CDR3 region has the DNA TGTGCCAGCAGCCCCATGACGGGAGCATACAATGAGCAGTTCTTC.

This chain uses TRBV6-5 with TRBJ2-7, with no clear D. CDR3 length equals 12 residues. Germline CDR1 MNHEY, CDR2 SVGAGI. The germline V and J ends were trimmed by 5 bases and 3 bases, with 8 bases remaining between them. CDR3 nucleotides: TGTGCCAGCAGTCCCGACGGCTACGAGCAGTACTTC. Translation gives CASSPDGYEQYF.

The CDR3 sequence is CASSIVSTPFGELFF. In DNA form, the CDR3 reads TGTGCCAGTAGTATAGTGAGTACTCCCTTTGGGGAGCTGTTTTTT. The chain couples TRBV19 to TRBJ2-2; D gene uncertain. V lost 1 base, J lost 8 bases, and 14 bases lay in between. Germline CDR1 and CDR2: LNHDA and SQIVND (reference sequence). CDR3 size: 15 residues. Full variable domain (remainder filled in from reference TRBV19 and TRBJ2-2): DGGITQSPKYLFRKEGQNVTLSCEQNLNHDAMYWYRQDPGQGLRLIYYSQIVNDFQKGDIAEGYSVSREKKESFPLTVTSAQKNPTAFYLCASSIVSTPFGELFFGEGSRLTVL.

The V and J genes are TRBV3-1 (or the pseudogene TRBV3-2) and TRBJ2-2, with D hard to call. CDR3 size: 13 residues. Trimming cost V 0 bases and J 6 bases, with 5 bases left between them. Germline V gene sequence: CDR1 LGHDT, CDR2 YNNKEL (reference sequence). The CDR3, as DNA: TGTGCCAGCAGCCAAGAAATTTCCGGGGAGCTGTTTTTT. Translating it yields CASSQEISGELFF.

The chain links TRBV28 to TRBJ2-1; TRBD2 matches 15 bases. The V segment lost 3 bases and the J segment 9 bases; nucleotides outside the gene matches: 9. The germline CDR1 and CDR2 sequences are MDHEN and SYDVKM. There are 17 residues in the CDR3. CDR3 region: CASSFSRTSGRALEQFF. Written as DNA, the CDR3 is TGTGCCAGCAGTTTCTCGAGGACTAGCGGGAGGGCGCTTGAGCAGTTCTTC.

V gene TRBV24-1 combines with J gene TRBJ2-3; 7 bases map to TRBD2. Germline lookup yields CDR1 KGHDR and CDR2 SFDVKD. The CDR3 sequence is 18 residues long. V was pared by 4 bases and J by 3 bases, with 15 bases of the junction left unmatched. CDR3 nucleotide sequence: TGTGCCACCAGTGACCCTCTCACCGGCGGGAGTGCGACAGATACGCAGTATTTT. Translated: CATSDPLTGGSATDTQYF.

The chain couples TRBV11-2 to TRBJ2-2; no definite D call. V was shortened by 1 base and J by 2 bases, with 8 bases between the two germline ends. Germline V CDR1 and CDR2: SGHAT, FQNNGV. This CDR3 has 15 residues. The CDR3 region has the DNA TGTGCCAGCAGCTTAGTCCCAGATAACACCGGGGAGCTGTTTTTT. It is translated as CASSLVPDNTGELFF. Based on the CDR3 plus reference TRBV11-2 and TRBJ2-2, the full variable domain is EAGVAQSPRYKIIEKRQSVAFWCNPISGHATLYWYQQILGQGPKLLIQFQNNGVVDDSQLPKDRFSAERLKGVDSTLKIQPAKLEDSAVYLCASSLVPDNTGELFFGEGSRLTVL.

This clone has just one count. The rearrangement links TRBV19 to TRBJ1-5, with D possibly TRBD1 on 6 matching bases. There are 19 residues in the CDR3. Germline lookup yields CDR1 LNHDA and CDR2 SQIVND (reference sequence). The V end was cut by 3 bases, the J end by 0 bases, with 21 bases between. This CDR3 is CASSIPGGTNSYSNQPQHF. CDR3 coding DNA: TGTGCCAGTAGTATCCCCGGAGGGACAAACTCTTATAGCAATCAGCCCCAGCATTTT.